This T cell receptor (beta chain) emerged from a study of T cell responses to AZD1222 COVID-19 vaccine. Assay: immunoSEQ multiplex PCR; the TCRdb copy retains only in-frame clones and omits some. The sample includes 60,000 to 75,000 clones, about 83% of them seen just once. Trimming took off 1 base at V and 4 bases at J, with 7 bases between the two ends. The CDR3 loop spans 13 amino acids. The study's findings and limits: Among vaccine-associated CD4 TCRs, coverage spanned spike, with dominance at 160-218 and 743-854.

Points on this clone: Its antigen is as yet unknown.

Pooled in the analysis were second doses at about 4 or about 12 weeks. The rearrangement uses TRBV12-3 or TRBV12-4 and TRBJ1-2; D not certain. This material consisted of peripheral blood, taken 28 days after the second AZD1222 dose. The TCR was taken from an adult who received the AZD1222 COVID-19 vaccine. The CDR3 sequence is CASSLGRFYGYTF. CDR3 in DNA: TGTGCCAGCAGTTTAGGCAGGTTCTATGGCTACACCTTC.